This passage covers 9 T cell receptor beta chains from one sample sequenced in a study of T cell responses to AZD1222 COVID-19 vaccine. Libraries were prepared by immunoSEQ multiplex PCR; TCRdb keeps only in-frame clonotypes and omits some of them. Among under 90,000 clones listed, roughly four fifths were seen once. The source was peripheral blood, collected 28 days after the second AZD1222 dose. The receptors here all came from an adult who received the AZD1222 COVID-19 vaccine.

This clone has more than one count but fewer than ten. This rearrangement joins TRBV30 to TRBJ1-5; D unresolved. The CDR3 length is 14 residues. Trimming removed 3 bases from V and 1 base from J, with 10 bases in between. Germline CDR1 and CDR2: GTSNPN and SVGIG (reference sequence). Written as DNA, the CDR3 is TGTGCCTGGAGGCCAAGGAGGAGCAATCAGCCCCAGCATTTT. Amino acids: CAWRPRRSNQPQHF.

J is TRBJ2-2 and V is TRBV7-9, with 8 bases matching TRBD1. The CDR3 runs to 15 residues. Germline V lookup: CDR1 SEHNR, CDR2 FQNEAQ (reference sequence). J was trimmed by 0 bases and V by 7 bases; bases with no gene match: 4. CDR3 sequence: CASTEDRANTGELFF. CDR3 in DNA: TGTGCCAGCACCGAGGACAGGGCGAACACCGGGGAGCTGTTTTTT.

The genes are TRBV6-6 and TRBJ1-1; D remains unclear. Deletions cut 2 bases from V and 7 bases from J, with 8 bases between. This CDR3 spans 12 amino acids. Germline CDR1 MNHNY, CDR2 SVGAGI (reference sequence). The CDR3 nucleotides are TGTGCCAGCAGTTACCCGGACGGTGAAGCTTTCTTT. As protein: CASSYPDGEAFF.

The chain links TRBV5-1 to TRBJ2-2; 10 nucleotides align to TRBD1. CDR1 is SGHRS, CDR2 YFSETQ, per germline. CDR3 length: 16 residues. Trimming at V came to 6 bases and at J to 5 bases, leaving 10 bases not matched to a gene. CDR3 loop: CASTRSGTGETGELFF. CDR3 nucleotides: TGCGCCAGCACCCGGTCCGGGACAGGGGAAACCGGGGAGCTGTTTTTT.

J is TRBJ1-5 and V is TRBV3-1 (or the pseudogene TRBV3-2), with D tentatively TRBD1 (5 bases). Germline V gives CDR1 LGHDT, CDR2 YNNKEL (reference sequence). This CDR3 comprises 14 residues. V lost 3 bases to trimming and J lost 4 bases, with 10 bases between them. CDR3: CASSQAGMNQPQHF. The CDR3, as DNA: TGTGCCAGCAGCCAGGCAGGGATGAATCAGCCCCAGCATTTT.

The V and J genes are TRBV6-5 and TRBJ2-7, with 7 nucleotides matching TRBD2. The CDR3 sequence is 16 residues long. In germline, CDR1 is MNHEY, CDR2 SVGAGI. The J segment lost 4 bases and the V segment lost 4 bases, leaving 13 bases of the junction unmatched. The chain's CDR3 is CASSSPVGEGSYEQYF. Here the CDR3 DNA reads TGTGCCAGCAGTTCCCCAGTGGGGGAGGGGTCGTACGAGCAGTACTTC.

The chain joins TRBV3-1 (or the pseudogene TRBV3-2) to TRBJ1-1; possible D gene TRBD1, 6 bases. Trimming pared 2 bases from V and 4 bases from J, leaving 11 bases between. Germline V gives CDR1 LGHDT, CDR2 YNNKEL (reference sequence). CDR3 length: 14 amino acids. DNA of the CDR3: TGTGCCAGCAGCCAAACAGGGCCAAGCACTGAAGCTTTCTTT. It specifies CASSQTGPSTEAFF.

This sequence joins TRBV3-1 (or the pseudogene TRBV3-2) and TRBJ1-2, with D unresolved. The CDR3 covers 12 residues. Deletions cut 0 bases from V and 7 bases from J, with 6 bases between. Germline lookup yields CDR1 LGHDT and CDR2 YNNKEL (reference sequence). CDR3 DNA sequence: TGTGCCAGCAGCCAAGATGAGGGTGGCTACACCTTC. The encoded protein is CASSQDEGGYTF.

In DNA, the CDR3 is TGTGCCAGCAGCATTCACTCATTAGCGGGGAGGAGCTCCTACGAGCAGTACTTC. Its translation: CASSIHSLAGRSSYEQYF. V usage is TRBV7-2 and J usage is TRBJ2-7; 8 nucleotides line up with TRBD2. The CDR3 loop spans 18 amino acids. CDR1 is SGHTA, CDR2 FQGNSA, per germline. The V and J ends lost 5 bases and 0 bases, in that order; junction bases with no gene match: 15. The variable domain in full, with the rest retrieved from reference TRBV7-2 and TRBJ2-7, is GAGVSQSPSNKVTEKGKDVELRCDPISGHTALYWYRQSLGQGLEFLIYFQGNSAPDKSGLPSDRFSAERTGGSVSTLTIQRTQQEDSAVYLCASSIHSLAGRSSYEQYFGPGTRLTVT.